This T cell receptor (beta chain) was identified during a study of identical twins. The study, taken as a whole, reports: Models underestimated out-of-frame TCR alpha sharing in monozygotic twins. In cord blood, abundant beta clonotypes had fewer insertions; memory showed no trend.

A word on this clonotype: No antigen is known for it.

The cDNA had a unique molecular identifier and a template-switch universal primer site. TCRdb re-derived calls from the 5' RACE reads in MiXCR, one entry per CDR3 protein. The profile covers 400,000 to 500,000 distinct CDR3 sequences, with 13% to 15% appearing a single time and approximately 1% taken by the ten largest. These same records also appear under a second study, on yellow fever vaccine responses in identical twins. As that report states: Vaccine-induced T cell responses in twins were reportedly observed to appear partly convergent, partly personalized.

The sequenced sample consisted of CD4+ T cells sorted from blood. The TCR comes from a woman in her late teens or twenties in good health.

CDR3 residues: CASSQGGTGVHEQYF. CDR3 DNA: TGTGCCAGCAGCCAAGGAGGCACAGGGGTCCACGAGCAGTACTTC. The gene calls are TRBV14 and TRBJ2-7; 7 bases agree with TRBD1. J was trimmed by 5 bases and V by 1 base; bases with no gene match: 8. The germline V gene has CDR1 SGHDN and CDR2 FVKESK. This CDR3 region has 15 residues.